This T cell receptor (beta chain) was identified in a study of shared clonotypes between healthy human individuals. Cells designated naive CD8 were CD45RO-negative and were positively selected for CCR7, with terminally differentiated effector memory CD45RA+ cells excluded. The CDR3 loop spans 18 amino acids. The V gene lost 0 bases and the J gene lost 5 bases, with 23 bases spanning the gap. Per germline, CDR1 LGHNA and CDR2 YSLEER. TCRdb's copy holds only in-frame clones and misses some; the assay was immunoSEQ multiplex PCR. This table holds some 2 million clones, about 94% found once. This chain joins TRBV4-3 and TRBJ2-7; possibly TRBD1 for D (6 bases). What was sequenced was naive CD8+ T cells sorted from blood. The clonotype originates from a man between 18 and 35 years old in good health. In nucleotides, the CDR3 is TGCGCCAGCAGCCAAGATCTTCTAGGTATTCCAGGGGCTAACGAGCAGTACTTC. Encoded protein: CASSQDLLGIPGANEQYF.